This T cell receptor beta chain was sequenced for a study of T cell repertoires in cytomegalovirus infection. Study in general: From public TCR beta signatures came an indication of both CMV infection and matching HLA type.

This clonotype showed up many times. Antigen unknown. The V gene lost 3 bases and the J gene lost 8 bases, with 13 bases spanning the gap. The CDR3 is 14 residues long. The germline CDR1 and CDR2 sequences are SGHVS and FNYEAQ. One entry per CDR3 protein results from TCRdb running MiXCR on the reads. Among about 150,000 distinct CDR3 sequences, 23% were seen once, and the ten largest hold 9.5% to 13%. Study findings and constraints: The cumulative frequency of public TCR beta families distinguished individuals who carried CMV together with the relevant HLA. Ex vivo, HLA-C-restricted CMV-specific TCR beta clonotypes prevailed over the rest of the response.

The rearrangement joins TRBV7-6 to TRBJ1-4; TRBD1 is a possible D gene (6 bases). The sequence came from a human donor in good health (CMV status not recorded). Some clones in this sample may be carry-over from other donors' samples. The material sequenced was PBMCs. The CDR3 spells CASSLRGAKEKLFF. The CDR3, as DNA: TGTGCCAGCAGCTTGAGGGGGGCGAAGGAAAAACTGTTTTTT.